This T cell receptor beta chain is drawn from a study of shared clonotypes between healthy human individuals. Overall study context: Two women and a few men aged 18 to 49 made up the donors. CD4 naive and CD4 memory each took three plates per donor, while CD8 naive took two and CD8 memory one.

This clone has only one observation. Antigen unknown. Naivety among CD8 cells was defined by CD45RO negativity and positive CCR7 selection, thereby excluding terminally differentiated effector memory CD45RA+ cells. For each subset, genomic DNA was distributed in equal portions over several immunoSEQ plates. Generated by immunoSEQ multiplex PCR, the TCRdb table keeps only in-frame clones and is missing some. The sample contains about 580,000 clones, nearly 98% of which appear only once. Points from the study as a whole: Several donors held about 4.6% of naive CD4 clonotypes in common.

Germline CDR1 is SEHNR and CDR2 is FQNEAQ (reference sequence). The CDR3 has 15 residues. Trimming pared 4 bases from V and 1 base from J, leaving 13 bases between. The sequenced sample consisted of naive CD8+ T cells sorted from blood. This clonotype was obtained from a man younger than 40 in good health. The J gene is TRBJ2-5, the V gene TRBV7-9; a weak D match, TRBD1 (6 bases). CDR3 sequence: CASSSSDSSQETQYF. The CDR3 DNA is TGTGCCAGCAGCTCATCGGACAGCAGCCAAGAGACCCAGTACTTC.